The next 27 T cell receptor beta chains were all read from a single sample in a study of T cells in Graves' hyperthyroidism and ophthalmopathy (dated by TCRdb to between 2018 and 2021). To prepare the library, multiplex PCR was applied. This sample was sequenced with an Illumina HiSeq 2000. Amplification of TCR beta CDR3 regions was carried out from RNA transcripts. A first-round RT-PCR of the TCR CDR3 used the HTBI primer set with the Qiagen OneStep RT-PCR kit. The raw public reads went through TCRdb reprocessing: fastp at Q25, MiXCR clone calling, in-frame beta chains kept. For every CDR3 protein sequence, its rows merge into one entry that carries the most common genes and DNA. This sample lists over 650,000 distinct CDR3 sequences; roughly 17% were detected once. The ten most abundant clones make up about 8.4% of the sample. The sequencing input was blood. These receptors came from a man aged 18 to 30 with Graves' hyperthyroidism.

This clonotype was counted many times. The V call is TRBV27, the J call TRBJ2-3; 14 bases match TRBD2. This CDR3 is built from 19 residues. The ends lost 1 base at V and 1 base at J; junction bases unmatched: 7. Germline V gene data show CDR1 as MNHEY and CDR2 as SMNVEV (reference sequence). The CDR3 loop is CASSLLSTSGRAGTDTQYF. For the CDR3, the DNA is TGTGCCAGCAGTTTATTGTCGACTAGCGGGAGGGCCGGCACAGATACGCAGTATTTT.

The chain links TRBV27 to TRBJ2-1; 8 positions match TRBD2. The V gene end was trimmed by 5 bases and the J gene end by 3 bases; junction bases not matched to a gene: 3. The CDR3 is 14 amino acids. Germline V gives CDR1 MNHEY, CDR2 SMNVEV (reference sequence). The CDR3 DNA reads TGTGCCAGCAGTCAAACTAGCGGCTACAATGAGCAGTTCTTC. Amino acids: CASSQTSGYNEQFF.

This clonotype has a handful of counts. V gene TRBV30 combines with J gene TRBJ2-3; 8 bases line up with TRBD1. This CDR3 contains 13 residues. Germline V gives CDR1 GTSNPN, CDR2 SVGIG (reference sequence). The J segment lost 4 bases and the V segment lost 5 bases, leaving 5 bases of the junction unmatched. CDR3 amino acids: CAWSGQGPDTQYF. DNA of the CDR3: TGTGCCTGGTCCGGACAGGGCCCAGATACGCAGTATTTT.

This clonotype occurred many times. The chain links TRBV7-2 to TRBJ2-7; 9 bases fit TRBD2. The CDR3 consists of 15 residues. Trimming took 6 bases from V and 3 from J; bases not matched to a gene: 9. Germline assignment: CDR1 SGHTA and CDR2 FQGNSA. The CDR3 coding sequence is TGTGCCAGCAGGCACACTAGCGGGCTTGGCTACGAGCAGTACTTC. This codes for CASRHTSGLGYEQYF.

This clonotype was seen only a few times. V usage is TRBV27 and J usage is TRBJ2-2; the D call may be TRBD1 or TRBD2 (5 bases each). V lost 6 bases and J 1 base, leaving 18 bases between the germline ends. The CDR3 is made up of 17 amino acids. CDR1 is MNHEY and CDR2 is SMNVEV in the germline V gene (reference sequence). For the CDR3, the DNA is TGTGCCAGCAGGGTAACAGGTGGGGGACGGAACACCGGGGAGCTGTTTTTT. This codes for CASRVTGGGRNTGELFF.

This clonotype was found a few times. The CDR3 spells CASSQESGAYYEQYF. In nucleotides, the CDR3 is TGTGCCAGCAGCCAAGAATCGGGAGCGTACTACGAGCAGTACTTC. The rearrangement joins TRBV4-2 to TRBJ2-7, with D possibly being TRBD2 (6 bases). The CDR3 is 15 residues long. Trimming left V 0 bases short and J 3 bases short, with 12 bases between. In germline, CDR1 is LGHNA, CDR2 YNFKEQ.

This clonotype showed up just a few times. The chain recombines TRBV27 with TRBJ2-2, with a possible D match to TRBD2 (6 bases). The CDR3 has 15 amino acids. Per the germline V gene, CDR1 is MNHEY and CDR2 is SMNVEV (reference sequence). The V end was cut by 3 bases, the J end by 5 bases, with 13 bases between. The CDR3 DNA sequence: TGTGCCAGCAGTTTTTTAAGAAGCGGGACCGGGGAGCTGTTTTTT. It specifies CASSFLRSGTGELFF.

This clonotype was seen many times. The rearrangement uses TRBV7-9 and TRBJ1-4; TRBD1 agrees at 10 bases. The germline V gene has CDR1 SEHNR and CDR2 FQNEAQ (reference sequence). With V trimmed by 5 bases and J by 11 bases, 11 bases remained unmatched. The CDR3 totals 15 residues. The CDR3, as DNA: TGTGCCAGCAGCCCAAGTCTGGACAGGGGGGGGAAACTGTTTTTT. It is translated as CASSPSLDRGGKLFF.

This clonotype was found a few times. The V gene is TRBV11-2, the J gene TRBJ1-6; a weak D match, TRBD1 (6 bases). The CDR3 contains 15 residues. Trimming took off 3 bases at V and 5 bases at J, with 11 bases between the two ends. Germline V CDR1 and CDR2: SGHAT, FQNNGV. The DNA of the CDR3 is TGTGCCAGCAGCTTGTATCGGGACAATAATTCACCCCTCCACTTT. It yields the protein CASSLYRDNNSPLHF.

This clonotype was seen ten or more times. The chain uses TRBV11-2 and TRBJ2-1; D unresolved. Trimming removed 7 bases at V and 5 bases at J, with 9 bases between. Germline CDR1 SGHAT, CDR2 FQNNGV. CDR3 length: 12 residues. CDR3 amino acids: CASNHRDNEQFF. CDR3 bases: TGTGCCAGCAACCACCGGGACAATGAGCAGTTCTTC.

This clonotype was seen many times. The chain uses TRBV28 and TRBJ1-1; D is ambiguous. There are 11 residues in the CDR3. Germline-derived CDR1 and CDR2 are MDHEN and SYDVKM. V shed 3 bases and J shed 7 bases, with 6 bases lying between them. The CDR3 coding sequence is TGTGCCAGCAGTTTTCGGATTGAAGCTTTCTTT. Residues: CASSFRIEAFF.

The rearrangement links TRBV20-1 to TRBJ2-3; unclear D gene. Per the germline V gene, CDR1 is DFQATT and CDR2 is SNEGSKA (reference sequence). V lost 8 bases and J lost 5, with 14 bases in between. The CDR3 loop spans 12 amino acids. CDR3 in DNA: TGCAGTTTTCGACGGTACAAAGATACGCAGTATTTT. Translation: CSFRRYKDTQYF.

This clonotype was counted ten times or more. This rearrangement joins TRBV7-8 to TRBJ2-1, with D possibly being TRBD1 or TRBD2 (5 bases each). The V end was cut by 2 bases, the J end by 9 bases, with 14 bases between. The CDR3 has 14 amino acids. Germline V lookup: CDR1 SGHVS, CDR2 FQNEAQ. CDR3 region: CASSLIGTPSEQFF. The CDR3 bases are TGTGCCAGCAGCTTAATCGGGACCCCGTCTGAGCAGTTCTTC.

The chain couples TRBV12-3 or TRBV12-4 to TRBJ2-2; 8 bases are shared with TRBD2. With 5 bases clipped from V and 9 bases from J, the junction kept 17 bases outside the gene matches. The CDR3 runs 17 residues. DNA for the CDR3: TGTGCCAGCAGTAATATCCCCGGGACTAGAGGGCCCCGGGAGCTGTTTTTT. Its translation is CASSNIPGTRGPRELFF.

This clonotype was seen ten or more times. This chain connects TRBV7-2 to TRBJ2-1; tentatively, D is TRBD1 or TRBD2 (5 bases each). This CDR3 contains 17 residues. Germline V gene lookup returns CDR1 SGHTA and CDR2 FQGNSA. V was clipped by 1 base and J by 8 bases, with 21 bases between them. The CDR3 bases are TGTGCCAGCAGCTTAGTCGGGACGACCCACGTCCACCATGAGCAGTTCTTC. It encodes CASSLVGTTHVHHEQFF.

This CDR3 is CSVEERGTDFLIEQYF. The CDR3 DNA sequence: TGCAGCGTTGAAGAGAGAGGGACGGACTTTTTGATAGAGCAGTACTTC. V gene TRBV29-1 combines with J gene TRBJ2-7; D may be TRBD1 or TRBD2 (5 bases each). Per the germline V gene, CDR1 is SQVTM and CDR2 is ANQGSEA. V lost 0 bases and J 7 bases, leaving 22 bases between the germline ends. The CDR3 covers 16 residues.

This clonotype has at least ten counts. The chain uses TRBV30 and TRBJ2-7; D unresolved. Between the trimmed V and J ends, which lost 3 bases and 2 bases, there was a span of 8 bases. The length of the CDR3 is 12 residues. Germline CDR1 reads GTSNPN; CDR2 reads SVGIG (reference sequence). CDR3 nucleotides: TGTGCCTGGAGCGACGGAGCCTACGAGCAGTACTTC. It yields the protein CAWSDGAYEQYF.

This clonotype was picked up a small number of times. In DNA form, the CDR3 reads TGTGCCTGGAGTTCATGGGACACGAACACTGAAGCTTTCTTT. This translates into CAWSSWDTNTEAFF. V is TRBV30 and J is TRBJ1-1; possibly TRBD1 for D (6 bases). The CDR3 spans 14 residues. Looked up from germline, CDR1 is GTSNPN and CDR2 is SVGIG (reference sequence). The ends were cut back, 2 bases at V and 1 base at J, with 11 bases in the middle. The whole variable domain, filled in from reference TRBV30 and TRBJ1-1, reads SQTIHQWPATLVQPVGSPLSLECTVEGTSNPNLYWYRQAAGRGLQLLFYSVGIGQISSEVPQNLSASRPQDRQFILSSKKLLLSDSGFYLCAWSSWDTNTEAFFGQGTRLTVV.

This clonotype showed up many times. This chain connects TRBV12-3 or TRBV12-4 to TRBJ2-5; 7 nucleotides agree with TRBD1. V trimming: 6 bases; J trimming: 5 bases; junction bases outside the gene matches: 12. There are 15 residues in the CDR3. The CDR3: CASSLVDRMYETQYF. The CDR3 nucleotides read TGTGCCAGCAGCCTGGTGGACAGGATGTACGAGACCCAGTACTTC.

J is TRBJ1-1 and V is TRBV19; D is undetermined. CDR3 size: 12 residues. Between the trimmed V and J ends, which lost 3 bases and 4 bases, there was a span of 6 bases. Germline-derived CDR1 and CDR2 are LNHDA and SQIVND (reference sequence). The DNA of the CDR3 is TGTGCCAGTAGTATTCCAGGCACTGAAGCTTTCTTT. Amino acids: CASSIPGTEAFF.

The V gene is TRBV20-1, the J gene TRBJ2-3; no firm D call. CDR1 is DFQATT and CDR2 is SNEGSKA in the germline V gene (reference sequence). The CDR3 extends over 14 amino acids. Deletions cut 6 bases from V and 2 bases from J, with 15 bases between. This CDR3 is CSAADIHLTDTQYF. The DNA of the CDR3 is TGCAGTGCGGCAGACATCCACCTCACAGATACGCAGTATTTT.

This clonotype was seen at least ten times. The J gene is TRBJ2-7, the V gene TRBV10-2; the D gene is possibly TRBD2 (6 bases). The V gene lost 8 bases and the J gene lost 7 bases, with 24 bases spanning the gap. The CDR3 extends over 15 amino acids. The germline V gene encodes CDR1 WSHSY and CDR2 SAAADI. CDR3 bases: TGCGCCAGCCAGTTGGTTCTAGCGACTAAAGGAGAGCAGTACTTC. Translating gives CASQLVLATKGEQYF.

This clonotype was seen ten or more times. The chain links TRBV20-1 to TRBJ1-2, with 12 nucleotides matching TRBD1. Per germline, CDR1 DFQATT and CDR2 SNEGSKA (reference sequence). The CDR3 runs to 14 residues. Germline trimming cut 3 bases from V and 4 bases from J; bases unmatched to any gene: 3. The DNA for the CDR3 is TGCAGTGCTAGGGGACAGGGGGCCTTCTATGGCTACACCTTC. Encoded protein: CSARGQGAFYGYTF.

The CDR3 protein is CASSQGLAGGSYNEQFF. In DNA form, the CDR3 reads TGTGCCAGCAGCCAAGGACTAGCGGGAGGCTCCTACAATGAGCAGTTCTTC. The rearrangement joins TRBV28 to TRBJ2-1; 14 nucleotides align to TRBD2. The CDR3 runs to 17 residues. After removal of 6 bases from V and 0 bases from J, the junction contained 4 bases not matched to a gene. Per the germline V gene, CDR1 is MDHEN and CDR2 is SYDVKM.

This clonotype was recorded many times. The chain carries TRBV20-1 and TRBJ1-6; a weak D match, TRBD1 (6 bases). This CDR3 is built from 14 residues. V was pared by 3 bases and J by 7 bases, with 13 bases between. From germline, CDR1 is DFQATT and CDR2 SNEGSKA (reference sequence). The CDR3 reads CSARVGGDNSPLHF. CDR3 in DNA: TGCAGTGCTAGGGTCGGGGGCGACAATTCACCCCTCCACTTT.

Details on this clonotype: Possible read error: a much larger clone is one base away. The chain uses TRBV13 and TRBJ2-7, with D possibly TRBD1 on 5 matching bases. CDR1 and CDR2 from the germline V gene are PRHDT and FYEKMQ (reference sequence). The CDR3 consists of 14 residues. CDR3 in amino acids: CASSFSGKSYKQYF. The CDR3 bases are TGTGCCAGCAGCTTTTCAGGGAAAAGCTACAAGCAGTACTTC.

This clonotype has a handful of counts. The junction and the germline gene differ at one end; a read error may be behind it. This chain joins TRBV11-2 and TRBJ2-3; 7 nucleotides align to TRBD1. Germline V gives CDR1 SGHAT, CDR2 FQNNGV. This CDR3 is built from 15 residues. CDR3 residues: CSSSRYRGMTDTQYF. The CDR3 region has the DNA TGTTCCAGCAGCCGATACAGGGGAATGACAGATACGCAGTATTTT.